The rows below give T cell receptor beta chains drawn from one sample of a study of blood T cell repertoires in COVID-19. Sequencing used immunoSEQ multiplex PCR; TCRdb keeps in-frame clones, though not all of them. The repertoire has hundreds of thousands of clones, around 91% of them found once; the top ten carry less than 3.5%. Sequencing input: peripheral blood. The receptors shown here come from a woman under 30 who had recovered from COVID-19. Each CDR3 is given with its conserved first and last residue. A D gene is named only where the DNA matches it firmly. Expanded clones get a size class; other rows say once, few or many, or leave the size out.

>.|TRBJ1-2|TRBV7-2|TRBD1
CASSLEGTGPLHGYTF
TGTGCCAGCAGCTTAGAAGGGACAGGGCCTCTCCATGGCTACACCTTC
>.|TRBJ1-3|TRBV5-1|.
CASSWGAGGAGGNTIYF
TGCGCCAGCAGCTGGGGGGCGGGGGGCGCGGGGGGAAACACCATATATTTT
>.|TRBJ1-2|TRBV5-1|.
CASSLTATGNYGYTF
TGCGCCAGCAGCCTTACGGCTACGGGGAACTATGGCTACACCTTC
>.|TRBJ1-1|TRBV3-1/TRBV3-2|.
CASSPGPGNTEAFF
TGTGCCAGCAGCCCTGGTCCGGGGAACACTGAAGCTTTCTTT
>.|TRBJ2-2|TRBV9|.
CASSPRGANTGELFF
TGTGCCAGCAGCCCCAGAGGAGCGAACACCGGGGAGCTGTTTTTT
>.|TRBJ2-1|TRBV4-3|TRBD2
CASSQRLAGDAWNEQFF
TGCGCCAGCAGCCAAAGACTAGCGGGAGACGCCTGGAATGAGCAGTTCTTC
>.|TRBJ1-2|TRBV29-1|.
CSVEGGEVGYTF
TGCAGCGTTGAAGGGGGCGAGGTTGGCTACACCTTC
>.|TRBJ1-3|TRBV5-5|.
CASSLQISGNTIYF
TGTGCCAGCAGCCTACAGATCTCTGGAAACACCATATATTTT
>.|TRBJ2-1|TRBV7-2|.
CASSLFARTLGVF
TGTGCCAGCAGCTTATTCGCCCGGACTCTAGGCGTCTTC
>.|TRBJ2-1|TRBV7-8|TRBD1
CASSRDRGTYNEQFF
TGTGCCAGCAGCCGAGACAGGGGGACCTACAATGAGCAGTTCTTC
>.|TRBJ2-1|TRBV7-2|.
CASSFPGGEQFF
TGTGCCAGCAGCTTCCCCGGGGGTGAGCAGTTCTTC
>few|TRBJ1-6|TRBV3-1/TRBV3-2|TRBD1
CASSLGQGLHSPLHF
TGTGCCAGCAGCCTTGGACAGGGGCTTCATTCACCCCTCCACTTT
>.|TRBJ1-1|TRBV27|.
CASSPGQFNTEAFF
TGTGCCAGCAGTCCCGGACAGTTTAACACTGAAGCTTTCTTT
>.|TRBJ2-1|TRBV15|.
CATSRRTFNEQFF
TGTGCCACCAGCAGACGGACTTTCAATGAGCAGTTCTTC
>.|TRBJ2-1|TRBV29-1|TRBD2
CSVRTSGRRSYNEQFF
TGCAGCGTCAGGACTAGCGGGAGACGGTCCTACAATGAGCAGTTCTTC
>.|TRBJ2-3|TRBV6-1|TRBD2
CASSEVIAGGPRIDTQYF
TGTGCCAGCAGTGAAGTCATAGCGGGAGGGCCTCGCATAGATACGCAGTATTTT
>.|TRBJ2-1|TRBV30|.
CAWSGASGYSYNEQFF
TGTGCCTGGAGTGGGGCCAGCGGGTACTCCTACAATGAGCAGTTCTTC
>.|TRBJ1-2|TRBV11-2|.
CASRRLKGGGISYGYTF
TGTGCCAGCAGACGTCTAAAAGGGGGGGGCATAAGCTATGGCTACACCTTC
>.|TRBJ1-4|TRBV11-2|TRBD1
CASGQGTNEKLFF
TGTGCCAGCGGACAGGGAACTAATGAAAAACTGTTTTTT
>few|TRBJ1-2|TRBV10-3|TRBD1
CAIRPGQGAYGYTF
TGTGCCATCAGGCCGGGACAGGGGGCCTATGGCTACACCTTC
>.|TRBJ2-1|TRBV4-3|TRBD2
CASSQGDNWRGGGYNEQFF
TGCGCCAGCAGCCAAGGCGATAACTGGCGGGGCGGGGGATACAATGAGCAGTTCTTC
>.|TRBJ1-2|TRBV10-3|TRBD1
CAIRGQGFYGYTF
TGTGCCATCAGGGGACAGGGGTTCTATGGCTACACCTTC
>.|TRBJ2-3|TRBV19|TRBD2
CASTLAGVDTQYF
TGTGCCAGTACCCTGGCGGGAGTTGATACGCAGTATTTT
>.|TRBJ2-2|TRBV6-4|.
CASSDSSAGELFF
TGTGCCAGCAGTGACTCGTCGGCCGGGGAGCTGTTTTTT
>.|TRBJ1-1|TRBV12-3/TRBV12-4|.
CASSLSGGAEAFF
TGTGCCAGCAGTTTGTCTGGCGGGGCTGAAGCTTTCTTT
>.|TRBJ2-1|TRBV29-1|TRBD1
CSVLRDRYEQFF
TGCAGCGTTCTCCGGGACAGATATGAGCAGTTCTTC
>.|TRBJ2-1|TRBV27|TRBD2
CASSLLGEGLGEQFF
TGTGCCAGCAGTTTATTGGGGGAGGGCCTCGGGGAGCAGTTCTTC
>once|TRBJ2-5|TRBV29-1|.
CSVAGGSGETQYF
TGCAGCGTTGCAGGAGGGAGCGGGGAGACCCAGTACTTC
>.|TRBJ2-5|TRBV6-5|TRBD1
CASRRTGLETQYF
TGTGCCAGCAGGAGGACAGGACTAGAGACCCAGTACTTC
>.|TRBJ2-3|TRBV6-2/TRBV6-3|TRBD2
CASSYSKGLAENTDTQYF
TGTGCCAGCAGTTACTCGAAGGGACTAGCGGAAAACACAGATACGCAGTATTTT
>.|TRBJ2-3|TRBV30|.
CAWKEGRLSSQYF
TGTGCCTGGAAGGAGGGTAGGCTCTCCTCGCAGTATTTT
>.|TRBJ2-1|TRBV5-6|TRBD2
CASSWGNGLAEAYNEQFF
TGTGCCAGCAGCTGGGGTAACGGACTAGCGGAGGCCTACAATGAGCAGTTCTTC
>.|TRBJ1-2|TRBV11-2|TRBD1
CASSLQPGGLGYTF
TGTGCCAGCAGCCTACAACCAGGGGGTCTTGGCTACACCTTC
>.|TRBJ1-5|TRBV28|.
CASSLIADGDSNQPQHF
TGTGCCAGCAGTTTAATCGCTGACGGAGATAGCAATCAGCCCCAGCATTTT
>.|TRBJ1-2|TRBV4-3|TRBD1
CASSQDRAVYGYTF
TGCGCCAGCAGCCAGGACAGGGCCGTCTATGGCTACACCTTC